A selection of T cell receptor beta chains follows, all from one sample in a study of shared clonotypes between healthy human individuals. Generated by immunoSEQ multiplex PCR, the TCRdb table keeps only in-frame clones and is missing some. The profile covers over 2 million clones, with roughly 95% appearing a single time and 0.13% taken by the ten largest. Sequences were obtained from naive CD4+ T cells sorted from blood. The receptors were gathered from a man between 18 and 29 years old in good health. Each CDR3 is given with its conserved first and last residue. The D gene is left open where the match is weak.

TRBV5-1	TRBD1	TRBJ2-1	TGCGCCAGCAGCTTGGGTTCCGGGACAGTATACAATGAGCAGTTCTTC	CASSLGSGTVYNEQFF
TRBV19	.	TRBJ1-1	TGTGCCAGTAGTACCCTCGGGACCGTGGGTGGTGAAGCTTTCTTT	CASSTLGTVGGEAFF
TRBV10-3	.	TRBJ2-2	TGTGCCATCCAGGACAGCAGAGGCACCGGGGAGCTGTTTTTT	CAIQDSRGTGELFF
TRBV5-1	.	TRBJ1-1	TGCGCCAGCAGCTCGACTGACGGCTACACTGAAGCTTTCTTT	CASSSTDGYTEAFF
TRBV29-1	TRBD1	TRBJ1-1	TGCAGCGTTGAACCCCAGGGGGCTGAAGCTTTCTTT	CSVEPQGAEAFF
TRBV2	TRBD1	TRBJ1-6	TGTGCCAGCAGGGTCGAGGCGGGACAGTCGAATTCACCCCTCCACTTT	CASRVEAGQSNSPLHF
TRBV5-5	.	TRBJ2-7	TGTGCCAGCAGCCCCGGGAACAGGGACGAGCAGTACTTC	CASSPGNRDEQYF
TRBV30	.	TRBJ2-3	TGTGCCTGGAGGATCGGGGGATCGGGTACGCAGTATTTT	CAWRIGGSGTQYF
TRBV19	.	TRBJ1-3	TGTGCCAGTAGTATTACGTCTGGAAACACCATATATTTT	CASSITSGNTIYF
TRBV7-2	.	TRBJ1-3	TGTGCCAGCAGCCCGGGAGGCCTCGGGGCCAACACCATATATTTT	CASSPGGLGANTIYF
TRBV5-5	.	TRBJ1-4	TGTGCCAGCAGCTTGGTTGTCAGTTCTGCAACTAATGAAAAACTGTTTTTT	CASSLVVSSATNEKLFF
TRBV6-5	.	TRBJ2-1	TGTGCCAGCCGAAGCTCCGGGACGGGAGACAATGAGCAGTTCTTC	CASRSSGTGDNEQFF
TRBV5-1	TRBD1	TRBJ2-3	TGCGCCAGCAGCTCCTTGGACAGGAGGACAGATACGCAGTATTTT	CASSSLDRRTDTQYF